These 18 T cell receptor beta chains originate from one sample sequenced in a study of vaccination effects on CD4 cells after COVID-19. Antigen-specific CD4+ T cells were expanded with viral peptide pools in the ViraFEST assay before sequencing. Cultured cells yielded isolated CD4+ T cells after less than 11 days. Each participant was given two doses of one vaccine (BNT162b2 or mRNA-1273). The repertoire was sequenced with immunoSEQ multiplex PCR; TCRdb's copy has only in-frame clones and lacks some. The table includes 20,000 to 30,000 clones, 60% to 80% detected once. Their antigens are not known. This specimen was CD4+ T cells from PBMCs cultured with SARS-CoV-2 spike peptides, taken after COVID-19 vaccination. These receptors came from a human donor who received a COVID-19 vaccine. Some clones in this sample may be carry-over from other donors' samples.

The rearrangement joins TRBV4-1 to TRBJ2-1; D is unresolved. Germline V gene lookup returns CDR1 MGHRA and CDR2 YSYEKL. The germline V and J ends were trimmed by 1 base and 8 bases, with 24 bases remaining between them. CDR3 length: 18 amino acids. The CDR3 DNA reads TGCGCCAGCAGCCAAGGAGTCCTCGCTAACTCCTTTGGCGATGAGCAGTTCTTC. It specifies CASSQGVLANSFGDEQFF.

V and J are TRBV7-8 and TRBJ2-5; 7 nucleotides line up with TRBD2. J gave up 5 bases and V 3 bases, and 3 bases lay outside the gene matches. Germline values: CDR1 SGHVS, CDR2 FQNEAQ. CDR3 size: 13 residues. As DNA, the CDR3 is TGTGCCAGCAGCTTGGGGGGGTGGGAGACCCAGTACTTC. It translates to CASSLGGWETQYF.

The chain is built from TRBV5-4 and TRBJ2-5; 8 bases are shared with TRBD2. V lost 3 bases to trimming and J lost 4 bases; unmatched junction nucleotides: 5. Germline V gene data show CDR1 as SGHNT and CDR2 as YYREEE (reference sequence). CDR3 length: 14 amino acids. CDR3 nucleotide sequence: TGTGCCAGCAGCTCCCGGGGGGGCGGAGAGACCCAGTACTTC. Amino acids: CASSSRGGGETQYF.

The chain links TRBV15 to TRBJ2-1; D is perhaps TRBD2 (7 bases). CDR1 is LNHNV, CDR2 YYDKDF, per germline (reference sequence). The germline V and J ends were trimmed by 1 base and 8 bases, with 21 bases remaining between them. The CDR3 extends over 17 amino acids. CDR3 nucleotide sequence: TGTGCCACCAGCAGAGGACGCACGGGGGGCACAGGCCATGAGCAGTTCTTC. This translates into CATSRGRTGGTGHEQFF.

The chain links TRBV6-2 or TRBV6-3 to TRBJ1-5; D call uncertain. This CDR3 has 12 residues. V dropped 0 bases and J dropped 6 bases, with 3 bases sitting between them. Germline lookup yields CDR1 MNHEY and CDR2 SVGEGT. CDR3 bases: TGTGCCAGCAGTTACTCGAGTCAGCCCCAGCATTTT. The encoded protein is CASSYSSQPQHF.

The J gene is TRBJ2-5, the V gene TRBV9, with 12 bases aligning to TRBD1. The V gene's germline CDR1 is SGDLS and CDR2 YYNGEE. Trimming at V came to 5 bases and at J to 5 bases, leaving 7 bases not matched to a gene. The CDR3 totals 15 residues. The CDR3 spells CASSSGQGAWETQYF. CDR3 nucleotide sequence: TGTGCCAGCAGTTCGGGACAGGGGGCTTGGGAGACCCAGTACTTC.

The chain employs TRBV18 and TRBJ1-2, with a tentative D call TRBD1 (6 bases). The ends were cut back, 2 bases at V and 2 bases at J, with 15 bases in the middle. Germline V CDR1 and CDR2: KGHSH, LQKENI. The length of the CDR3 is 16 residues. DNA for the CDR3: TGTGCCAGCTCACCATTAGATTCGGGGACAAACTATGGCTACACCTTC. Translated, it gives CASSPLDSGTNYGYTF.

J is TRBJ1-6 and V is TRBV6-5; D may be TRBD1 (6 bases). The CDR3 loop spans 14 amino acids. V lost 2 bases and J lost 5, with 7 bases in between. Per the germline V gene, CDR1 is MNHEY and CDR2 is SVGAGI. The CDR3 DNA sequence: TGTGCCAGCAGTTACGGACAGAATAATTCACCCCTCCACTTT. This encodes CASSYGQNNSPLHF.

This clone was seen just once. At one of its ends the junction is not consistent with the germline gene, which may arise from a read error. The chain links TRBV6-1 to TRBJ1-1; D may be TRBD1 (5 bases). The CDR3 runs to 13 residues. Germline CDR1 and CDR2: MNHNS and SASEGT. The CDR3 here is CASSEGVVTEAFF. In DNA, the CDR3 is TGTGCCAGCAGCGAAGGGGTAGTCACTGAAGCTTTCTTT.

The table lists this clone with a few counts. The chain is built from TRBV12-5 and TRBJ2-3; D is perhaps TRBD1 or TRBD2 (5 bases each). V lost 1 base and J 9 bases, leaving 11 bases between the germline ends. Germline-derived CDR1 and CDR2 are LGHNT and FRNRAP. The CDR3 is made up of 13 amino acids. As DNA, the CDR3 is TGTGCTAGTGGTTTGGGGGGACCCCAAACGCAGTATTTT. It codes for CASGLGGPQTQYF.

The table lists this clone with a few counts. The rearrangement links TRBV5-1 to TRBJ1-6; D is unresolved. Between the trimmed V and J ends, which lost 5 bases and 8 bases, there was a span of 11 bases. This CDR3 comprises 13 residues. CDR1 and CDR2 (germline): SGHRS, YFSETQ. DNA of the CDR3: TGCGCCAGCAGGGAGAGGGTTGATTCACCCCTCCACTTT. Amino acid sequence: CASRERVDSPLHF.

The chain recombines TRBV6-1 with TRBJ2-5, with 10 bases lining up with TRBD2. CDR3 length equals 18 residues. Germline V lookup: CDR1 MNHNS, CDR2 SASEGT. J gave up 0 bases and V 3 bases, and 10 bases lay outside the gene matches. The CDR3 sequence is CASSEGTSADLYQETQYF. Here the CDR3 DNA reads TGTGCCAGCAGTGAGGGGACTAGCGCGGACCTCTACCAAGAGACCCAGTACTTC.

V gene TRBV6-2 or TRBV6-3 combines with J gene TRBJ2-7; weak D call: TRBD1 (6 bases). Trimming removed 6 bases at V and 2 bases at J, with 20 bases between. CDR1 is MNHEY and CDR2 is SVGEGT in the germline V gene. CDR3 length: 16 amino acids. The CDR3 nucleotides read TGTGCCAGCAGCCCCGAGTTGGGGGCTATCCCCTACGAGCAGTACGTC. This codes for CASSPELGAIPYEQYV.

The rearrangement links TRBV5-4 to TRBJ2-3; TRBD2 might be the D (6 bases). Trimming cost V 7 bases and J 2 bases, with 8 bases left between them. The germline gives CDR1 SGHNT, CDR2 YYREEE (reference sequence). The CDR3 length is 12 residues. CDR3 bases: TGTGCCAGCCGGGGGACCACAGATACGCAGTATTTT. Residues: CASRGTTDTQYF.

This clone was counted only a few times. The V and J genes are TRBV10-3 and TRBJ2-5; D remains unclear. Germline CDR1 reads ENHRY; CDR2 reads SYGVKD. The CDR3 is 13 residues long. V gave up 2 bases and J gave up 4 bases, with 8 bases separating them. CDR3 bases: TGTGCCATCAGTGAGCGACCTGGAGAGACCCAGTACTTC. Translation gives CAISERPGETQYF.

This chain links TRBV12-5 with TRBJ2-3; either TRBD1 or TRBD2 may fit D (6 bases each). Germline V CDR1 and CDR2: LGHNT, FRNRAP. V lost 0 bases to trimming and J lost 4 bases, with 11 bases between them. The CDR3 extends over 15 amino acids. This CDR3 is CASGLVLGGPDTQYF. The CDR3, as DNA: TGTGCTAGTGGTTTGGTACTAGGGGGGCCAGATACGCAGTATTTT.

This clone was observed a handful of times. The V gene is TRBV5-1, the J gene TRBJ1-2; D ambiguous. This CDR3 is 12 amino acids long. The V end lost 3 bases, the J end lost 8 bases, and 11 bases lay between the germline ends. Per germline, CDR1 SGHRS and CDR2 YFSETQ. The CDR3 DNA reads TGCGCCAGCAGCTGGGAAGGGAGCGGCTACACCTTC. The encoded protein is CASSWEGSGYTF.

This chain joins TRBV18 and TRBJ1-2; 8 positions agree with TRBD1. The length of the CDR3 is 15 residues. V shed 2 bases and J 4 bases; nucleotides not matched to a gene: 6. The germline CDR1 and CDR2 sequences are KGHSH and LQKENI. The CDR3 nucleotides read TGTGCCAGCTCACCATCCGGGACAGGCGTCTATGGCTACACCTTC. Translated, it gives CASSPSGTGVYGYTF.